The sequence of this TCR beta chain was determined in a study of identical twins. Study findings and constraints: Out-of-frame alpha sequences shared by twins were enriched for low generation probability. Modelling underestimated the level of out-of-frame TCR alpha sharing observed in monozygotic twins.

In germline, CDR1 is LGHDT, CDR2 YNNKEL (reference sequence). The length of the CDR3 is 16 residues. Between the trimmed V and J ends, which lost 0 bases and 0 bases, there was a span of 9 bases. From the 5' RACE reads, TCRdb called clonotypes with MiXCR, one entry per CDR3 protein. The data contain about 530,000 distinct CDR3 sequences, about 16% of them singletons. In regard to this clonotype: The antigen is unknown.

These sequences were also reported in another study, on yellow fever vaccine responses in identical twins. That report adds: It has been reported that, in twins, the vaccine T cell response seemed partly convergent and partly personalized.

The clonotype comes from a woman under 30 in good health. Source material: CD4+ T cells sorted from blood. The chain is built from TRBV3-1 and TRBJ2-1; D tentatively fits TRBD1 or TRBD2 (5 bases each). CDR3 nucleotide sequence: TGTGCCAGCAGCCAAGATCCGGGGCCCTCCTACAATGAGCAGTTCTTC. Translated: CASSQDPGPSYNEQFF.